This T cell receptor (beta chain) was found in a study of T cells in Graves' hyperthyroidism and ophthalmopathy. Study background: Peripheral blood was obtained at initial diagnosis, preceding any treatment.

The study based diagnoses on clinical symptoms, serum thyroxine and TRAb, thyroid ultrasound and orbital computed tomography. Sample collection date corresponds to first hyperthyroidism diagnosis, prior to any ophthalmopathy symptoms. Amplification of TCR beta CDR3 regions was performed using RNA transcripts as template. Researchers ran a first-round RT-PCR on the TCR CDR3 using the HTBI primer set. TCRdb independently ran MiXCR on the multiplex PCR reads; one entry per CDR3 protein. The sample carries approximately 620,000 distinct CDR3 sequences, more than 11% recorded once. The sequence came from a woman aged 25 to 39 with Graves' hyperthyroidism that later progressed to Graves' ophthalmopathy. Sequencing was done on a sample of blood.

CDR3 amino acids: CATSSDRTGDYGYTF. The CDR3 DNA reads TGTGCCACCAGCAGTGATCGGACAGGGGACTATGGCTACACCTTC. The chain combines TRBV15 with TRBJ1-2, with 9 nucleotides matching TRBD1. The CDR3 runs to 15 residues. Germline trimming cut 3 bases from V and 3 bases from J; bases unmatched to any gene: 5. Germline V CDR1 and CDR2: LNHNV, YYDKDF (reference sequence).